The next 4 T cell receptor beta chains were all read from a single sample in a study of T-cell reconstitution after alpha-beta-depleted transplantation in children. Unique molecular identifiers were used to barcode this TCRbeta library. Using its own MiXCR run on the PCR reads, TCRdb lists one record per CDR3 protein. The sample yields 500,000 or so distinct CDR3 sequences, about 10% seen once. Sequencing was performed on PBMCs, mostly from graft donor cells, taken 180 days after TCRalphabeta/CD19-depleted stem cell transplant. The receptors here all came from a female patient between 2 and 10 years old who had a stem cell transplant for aplastic anemia, so the T cells may come from the graft donor.

The J gene is TRBJ2-3, the V gene TRBV3-1, with 7 bases identical to TRBD2. Unmatched junction bases numbered 22, after V lost 2 bases and J lost 2 bases. The CDR3 length is 21 residues. Germline CDR1 LGHDT, CDR2 YNNKEL (reference sequence). This CDR3 is CASSQRLVGLPRLNFTDTQYF. CDR3 DNA sequence: TGTGCCAGCAGCCAACGACTGGTGGGACTACCCCGACTCAATTTCACAGATACGCAGTATTTT.

In its sample, this clonotype was seen a few times. This chain's CDR3 is CSAQGHSPLHF. In nucleotides, the CDR3 is TGCAGTGCCCAGGGGCATTCACCCCTCCACTTT. The chain uses TRBV20-1 and TRBJ1-6, with TRBD1 as a possible D gene (6 bases). CDR3 length: 11 residues. The V end lost 6 bases, the J end lost 8 bases, and 8 bases lay between the germline ends. Germline V gene sequence: CDR1 DFQATT, CDR2 SNEGSKA (reference sequence).

The chain employs TRBV20-1 and TRBJ2-1; no reliable D call. Trimming pared 0 bases from V and 9 bases from J, leaving 9 bases between. The CDR3 consists of 12 residues. Germline loops: CDR1 DFQATT, CDR2 SNEGSKA (reference sequence). The CDR3 DNA follows: TGCAGTGCTAGAGAGGCCAAAGGTGAGCAGTTCTTC. This encodes CSAREAKGEQFF.

Only a few counts were recorded for this clonotype. The chain recombines TRBV6-2 or TRBV6-3 with TRBJ2-7; weak D call: TRBD1 (5 bases). This CDR3 contains 16 residues. Germline V gives CDR1 MNHEY, CDR2 SVGEGT. The V end lost 5 bases, the J end lost 2 bases, and 19 bases lay between the germline ends. The CDR3 sequence is CASSPLWPTGTYEQYF. The CDR3 bases are TGTGCCAGCAGTCCTTTGTGGCCAACAGGAACCTACGAGCAGTACTTC.